This is a list of T cell receptor beta chains from one sample in a study of human T cells and chemical hapten exposure. TCRdb processed the RACE reads anew with MiXCR; each CDR3 protein has one entry. The sample yields approximately 77,000 distinct CDR3 sequences, 14% seen once. Sequenced material: whole blood, taken in connection with sensitization to the hapten diphenylcyclopropenone (DPC). These receptors originate from a woman aged 45 to 65 with alopecia areata. Some clones in this sample may be carry-over from other donors' samples. The CDR3 runs from the conserved cysteine through the conserved F or W.

J gene: TRBJ1-5
V gene: TRBV28
CDR3 protein: CASSGPGQGSNQPQHF

J gene: TRBJ2-7
V gene: TRBV7-2
CDR3 protein: CASSRAGTAYEQYF

J gene: TRBJ2-1
V gene: TRBV20-1
CDR3 protein: CSAREPYQPEQFF

J gene: TRBJ2-7
V gene: TRBV29-1
CDR3 protein: CSVVSTSGNSYEQYF

J gene: TRBJ2-5
V gene: TRBV11-2
CDR3 protein: CASSLGHSSFETQYF

J gene: TRBJ2-1
V gene: TRBV10-1
CDR3 protein: CASRRTGGDEQFF

J gene: TRBJ1-1
V gene: TRBV5-1
CDR3 protein: CASSRDRLNTEAFF

J gene: TRBJ2-7
V gene: TRBV28
CDR3 protein: CATRSNVYEQYF

J gene: TRBJ2-1
V gene: TRBV12-3/TRBV12-4
CDR3 protein: CASSPRTGRNEQFF

J gene: TRBJ2-7
V gene: TRBV5-5
CDR3 protein: CASSSMGLAATYEQYF

J gene: TRBJ1-1
V gene: TRBV29-1
CDR3 protein: CSVFHGGVGTEAFF

J gene: TRBJ2-1
V gene: TRBV7-2
CDR3 protein: CASSPGALYNEQFF

J gene: TRBJ2-3
V gene: TRBV20-1
CDR3 protein: CRAGQGAGDTQYF

J gene: TRBJ2-5
V gene: TRBV6-6
CDR3 protein: CASRDRDRQETQYF

J gene: TRBJ2-7
V gene: TRBV5-1
CDR3 protein: CASSLDRTGGYEQYF

J gene: TRBJ2-3
V gene: TRBV7-8
CDR3 protein: CASSSRAGSNTDTQYF

J gene: TRBJ1-4
V gene: TRBV7-6
CDR3 protein: CACSLERGILFF

J gene: TRBJ1-1
V gene: TRBV7-8
CDR3 protein: CASSTTPLNTEAFF

J gene: TRBJ2-3
V gene: TRBV20-1
CDR3 protein: CSASRRAGGVTDTQYF

J gene: TRBJ2-2
V gene: TRBV5-1
CDR3 protein: CASSAWTGSDTGELFF

J gene: TRBJ2-2
V gene: TRBV6-6
CDR3 protein: CASQLRDPGELFF

J gene: TRBJ1-1
V gene: TRBV5-5
CDR3 protein: CASSLHRADTEAFF

J gene: TRBJ2-1
V gene: TRBV5-4
CDR3 protein: CASSQGASGSNEQFF

J gene: TRBJ2-1
V gene: TRBV6-2/TRBV6-3
CDR3 protein: CASSYSPGWTRGSNEQFF

J gene: TRBJ2-7
V gene: TRBV3-1
CDR3 protein: CASSPRLANSHEQYF

J gene: TRBJ1-6
V gene: TRBV6-6
CDR3 protein: CASSSVGNSPLHF

J gene: TRBJ2-7
V gene: TRBV27
CDR3 protein: CASSTGLSYEQYF

J gene: TRBJ2-5
V gene: TRBV7-9
CDR3 protein: CASSRGQKETQYF

J gene: TRBJ2-1
V gene: TRBV5-1
CDR3 protein: CASSLAGGPTSGYNEQFF

J gene: TRBJ2-4
V gene: TRBV18
CDR3 protein: CASSPPNGGRSKNIQYF

J gene: TRBJ1-2
V gene: TRBV5-4
CDR3 protein: CASNGDSFISGYTF

J gene: TRBJ2-7
V gene: TRBV7-6
CDR3 protein: CASSRTRDRGPDEQYF

J gene: TRBJ1-5
V gene: TRBV20-1
CDR3 protein: CSARDTPGGNQPQHF

J gene: TRBJ2-3
V gene: TRBV20-1
CDR3 protein: CSALTDLPDEGTDTQYF

J gene: TRBJ2-3
V gene: TRBV7-9
CDR3 protein: CASSFAGATDTQYF

J gene: TRBJ2-3
V gene: TRBV5-4
CDR3 protein: CASSFDRQGTQYF

J gene: TRBJ1-6
V gene: TRBV6-1
CDR3 protein: CASSEAFVQGDVSPLHF

J gene: TRBJ2-2
V gene: TRBV19
CDR3 protein: CASSIGIGSTGELFF

J gene: TRBJ2-3
V gene: TRBV19
CDR3 protein: CASSLGLAGADTQYF

J gene: TRBJ2-7
V gene: TRBV20-1
CDR3 protein: CSAREAASGRTYEQYF

J gene: TRBJ2-7
V gene: TRBV11-2
CDR3 protein: CASSFGDRHYEQYF

J gene: TRBJ1-1
V gene: TRBV7-8
CDR3 protein: CASSLDLIKNNLENLNTEAFF

J gene: TRBJ1-5
V gene: TRBV7-8
CDR3 protein: CASSQRGLNQPQHF

J gene: TRBJ2-3
V gene: TRBV5-1
CDR3 protein: CASSKGGGRDTQYF

J gene: TRBJ2-1
V gene: TRBV5-4
CDR3 protein: CASSRSDSYNEQFF

J gene: TRBJ2-7
V gene: TRBV20-1
CDR3 protein: CSARDQGAGVSYEQYF

J gene: TRBJ2-1
V gene: TRBV11-2
CDR3 protein: CASSRTSAYDEQFF

J gene: TRBJ2-4
V gene: TRBV6-6
CDR3 protein: CASNTARDKNIQYF

J gene: TRBJ2-2
V gene: TRBV27
CDR3 protein: CASSLWTNTGELFF

J gene: TRBJ2-7
V gene: TRBV10-2
CDR3 protein: CASTGGDSYEQYF

J gene: TRBJ2-3
V gene: TRBV30
CDR3 protein: CAWSKTSGGTDTQYF

J gene: TRBJ2-3
V gene: TRBV6-5
CDR3 protein: CASSSGTSGRGGTDTQYF

J gene: TRBJ2-7
V gene: TRBV5-8
CDR3 protein: CASTPNYYSYEQYF

J gene: TRBJ2-5
V gene: TRBV7-2
CDR3 protein: CASSLGGLAGQETQYF

J gene: TRBJ1-2
V gene: TRBV13
CDR3 protein: CASSFGRANGYTF

J gene: TRBJ2-7
V gene: TRBV7-2
CDR3 protein: CASSLSSGGAYEQYF

J gene: TRBJ2-7
V gene: TRBV19
CDR3 protein: CASRGSGSHEQYF

J gene: TRBJ1-4
V gene: TRBV7-9
CDR3 protein: CASSIGDLTNEKLFF